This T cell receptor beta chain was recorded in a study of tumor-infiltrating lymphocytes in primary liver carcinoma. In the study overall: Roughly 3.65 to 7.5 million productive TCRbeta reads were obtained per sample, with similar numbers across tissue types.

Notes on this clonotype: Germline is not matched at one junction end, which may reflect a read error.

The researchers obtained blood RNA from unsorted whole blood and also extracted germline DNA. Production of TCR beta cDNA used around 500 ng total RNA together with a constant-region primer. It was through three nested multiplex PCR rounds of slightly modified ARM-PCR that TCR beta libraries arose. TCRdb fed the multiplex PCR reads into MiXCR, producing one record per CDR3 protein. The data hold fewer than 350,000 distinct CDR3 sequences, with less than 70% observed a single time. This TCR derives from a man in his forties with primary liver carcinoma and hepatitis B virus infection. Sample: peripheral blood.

The CDR3 protein is CGSSLAGVNTEAFF. The CDR3 DNA reads TGTGGCAGCAGCTTAGCGGGTGTCAACACTGAAGCTTTCTTT. The chain links TRBV11-2 to TRBJ1-1; D uncertain. CDR3 length: 14 amino acids. Per the germline V gene, CDR1 is SGHAT and CDR2 is FQNNGV.